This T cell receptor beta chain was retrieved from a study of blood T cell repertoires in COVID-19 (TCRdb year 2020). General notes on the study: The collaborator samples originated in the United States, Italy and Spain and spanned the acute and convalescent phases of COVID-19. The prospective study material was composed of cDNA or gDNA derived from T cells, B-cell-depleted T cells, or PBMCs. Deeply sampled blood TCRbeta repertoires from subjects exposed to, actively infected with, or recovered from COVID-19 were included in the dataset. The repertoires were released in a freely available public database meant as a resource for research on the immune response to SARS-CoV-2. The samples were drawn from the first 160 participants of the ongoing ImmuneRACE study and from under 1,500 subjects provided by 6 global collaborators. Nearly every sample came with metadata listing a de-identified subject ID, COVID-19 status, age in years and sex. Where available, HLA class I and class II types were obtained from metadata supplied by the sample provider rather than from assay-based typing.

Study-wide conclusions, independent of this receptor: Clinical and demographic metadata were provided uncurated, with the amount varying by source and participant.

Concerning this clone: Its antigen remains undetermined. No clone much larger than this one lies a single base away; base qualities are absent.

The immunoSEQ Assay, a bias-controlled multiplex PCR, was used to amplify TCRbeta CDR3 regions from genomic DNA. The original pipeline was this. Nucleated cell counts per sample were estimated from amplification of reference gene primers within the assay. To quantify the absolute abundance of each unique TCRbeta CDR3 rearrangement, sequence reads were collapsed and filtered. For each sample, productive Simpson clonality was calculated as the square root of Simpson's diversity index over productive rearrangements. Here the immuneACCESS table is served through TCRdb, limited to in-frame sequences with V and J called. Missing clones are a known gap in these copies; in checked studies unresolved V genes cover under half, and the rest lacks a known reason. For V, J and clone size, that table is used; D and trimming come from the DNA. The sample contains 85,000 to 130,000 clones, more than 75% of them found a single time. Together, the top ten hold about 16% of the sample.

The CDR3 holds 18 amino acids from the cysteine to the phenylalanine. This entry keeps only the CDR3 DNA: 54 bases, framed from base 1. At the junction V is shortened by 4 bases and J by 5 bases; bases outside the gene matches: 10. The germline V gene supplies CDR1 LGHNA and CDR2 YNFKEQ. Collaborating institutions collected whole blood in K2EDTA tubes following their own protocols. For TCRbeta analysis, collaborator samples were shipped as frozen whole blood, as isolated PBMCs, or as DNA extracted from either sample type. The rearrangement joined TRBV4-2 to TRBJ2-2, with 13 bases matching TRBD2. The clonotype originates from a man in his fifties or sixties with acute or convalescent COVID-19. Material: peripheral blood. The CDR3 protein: CASSRWTSGSRGTGELFF. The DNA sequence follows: TGTGCCAGCAGCCGTTGGACTAGCGGGAGTAGGGGGACCGGGGAGCTGTTTTTT.